Shown below are 25 T cell receptor beta chains from a single sample sequenced in a study of blood T cells in healthy people across ages. Combining a sample-barcoded 5' primer with a J-beta primer mix, a second PCR ran for roughly 7 to 11 cycles. TCRdb re-called the 5' RACE reads through MiXCR, storing one row per CDR3 protein. The data hold over 1.5 million distinct CDR3 sequences, with 49% observed a single time. The source material was blood. The source is a woman aged 40 to 50 in good health.

The rearrangement uses TRBV28 and TRBJ2-1; 8 nucleotides match TRBD1. V was pared by 5 bases and J by 5 bases, with 11 bases of the junction left unmatched. Germline V gene data show CDR1 as MDHEN and CDR2 as SYDVKM. This CDR3 has 16 residues. The CDR3 coding sequence is TGTGCCAGCAGTCCCCAGGACAGGGTGAGGGACAATGAGCAGTTCTTC. The encoded protein is CASSPQDRVRDNEQFF.

The chain employs TRBV7-2 and TRBJ2-1, with 8 bases identical to TRBD2. The ends lost 1 base at V and 7 bases at J; junction bases unmatched: 9. CDR1 is SGHTA, CDR2 FQGNSA, per germline. The CDR3 runs to 16 residues. The CDR3 DNA follows: TGTGCCAGCAGCTTAGTCGACGGGGGGGAGATGAATGAGCAGTTCTTC. The encoded protein is CASSLVDGGEMNEQFF. The complete variable domain, with remaining parts taken from reference TRBV7-2 and TRBJ2-1, reads GAGVSQSPSNKVTEKGKDVELRCDPISGHTALYWYRQSLGQGLEFLIYFQGNSAPDKSGLPSDRFSAERTGGSVSTLTIQRTQQEDSAVYLCASSLVDGGEMNEQFFGPGTRLTVL.

This clonotype was recorded a few times. For the CDR3, the DNA is TGCAGTGGCCAGGGGGGCGGGGGCTCTCAAGAGACCCAGTACTTC. It is translated as CSGQGGGGSQETQYF. The chain uses TRBV20-1 and TRBJ2-5; D tentatively reads TRBD1 or TRBD2 (7 bases each). Trimming took off 7 bases at V and 2 bases at J, with 20 bases between the two ends. This CDR3 is 15 amino acids long. The germline V gene has CDR1 DFQATT and CDR2 SNEGSKA (reference sequence).

This clonotype has a handful of counts. This chain links TRBV6-6 with TRBJ2-1, with D perhaps TRBD2 (6 bases). The CDR3 covers 14 residues. Germline loops: CDR1 MNHNY, CDR2 SVGAGI (reference sequence). Trimming took 5 bases from V and 9 from J, leaving 17 bases between them. In DNA form, the CDR3 reads TGTGCCAGCAGTCCCCAGACTAGGGGCCCTGAGCAGTTCTTC. Protein product: CASSPQTRGPEQFF.

The table lists this clonotype with a few counts. The chain carries TRBV15 and TRBJ2-4, with D perhaps TRBD2 (7 bases). Germline values: CDR1 LNHNV, CDR2 YYDKDF (reference sequence). The length of the CDR3 is 15 residues. Trimming took 3 bases from V and 1 from J, leaving 10 bases between them. The CDR3 loop is CATSSGGLAKNIQYF. The CDR3 region has the DNA TGTGCCACCAGCAGCGGGGGGCTTGCCAAAAACATTCAGTACTTC. Complete variable domain (other parts from reference TRBV15 and TRBJ2-4): DAMVIQNPRYQVTQFGKPVTLSCSQTLNHNVMYWYQQKSSQAPKLLFHYYDKDFNNEADTPDNFQSRRPNTSFCFLDIRSPGLGDTAMYLCATSSGGLAKNIQYFGAGTRLSVL.

J is TRBJ2-5 and V is TRBV6-5; D gene unclear. CDR3 length: 15 amino acids. The V end lost 2 bases, the J end lost 6 bases, and 16 bases lay between the germline ends. Germline loops: CDR1 MNHEY, CDR2 SVGAGI. DNA of the CDR3: TGTGCCAGCAGTTACCGCTGGAGTAGCATGCAGACCCAGTACTTC. Translating gives CASSYRWSSMQTQYF.

This sequence joins TRBV6-2 or TRBV6-3 and TRBJ2-5; no clear D gene. CDR1 and CDR2 (germline): MNHEY, SVGEGT. V lost 6 bases to trimming and J lost 0 bases, with 11 bases between them. This CDR3 spans 14 amino acids. CDR3 in DNA: TGTGCCAGCAGCCAAACCTGGGACCAAGAGACCCAGTACTTC. It translates to CASSQTWDQETQYF.

This clonotype appeared a few times. This chain connects TRBV7-2 to TRBJ2-7; tentative D call: TRBD1 (6 bases). V was cut by 2 bases and J by 3 bases, with 11 bases left in between. This CDR3 has 14 amino acids. The germline gives CDR1 SGHTA, CDR2 FQGNSA. The CDR3 DNA is TGTGCCAGCAGCTTAAGTCAGGGGTTCTACGAGCAGTACTTC. Translation: CASSLSQGFYEQYF.

In its sample, this clonotype was seen a few times. The gene calls are TRBV5-1 and TRBJ2-1; 7 nucleotides line up with TRBD1. CDR3 length equals 14 residues. The germline V gene encodes CDR1 SGHRS and CDR2 YFSETQ. V lost 0 bases, J lost 6 bases, and 3 bases stayed unmatched. The CDR3, as DNA: TGCGCCAGCAGCTTGGAACAGGGGAGCAATGAGCAGTTCTTC. Protein sequence: CASSLEQGSNEQFF.

This clonotype was recorded at least ten times. This chain links TRBV5-5 with TRBJ2-6; D is uncertain. This CDR3 contains 14 residues. Per the germline V gene, CDR1 is SGHKS and CDR2 is YYEKEE (reference sequence). V shed 3 bases and J shed 3 bases, with 7 bases lying between them. The CDR3, as DNA: TGTGCCAGCAGCTCCCACAGTGGGGCCAACGTCCTGACTTTC. As protein: CASSSHSGANVLTF. The full variable domain, rest sourced from reference TRBV5-5 and TRBJ2-6, is DAGVTQSPTHLIKTRGQQVTLRCSPISGHKSVSWYQQVLGQGPQFIFQYYEKEERGRGNFPDRFSARQFPNYSSELNVNALLLGDSALYLCASSSHSGANVLTFGAGSRLTVL.

The sample holds a few counts of this clonotype. V and J are TRBV6-5 and TRBJ2-5, with TRBD1 matching 7 bases. The CDR3 covers 16 residues. V was pared by 0 bases and J by 2 bases, with 6 bases of the junction left unmatched. The germline V gene encodes CDR1 MNHEY and CDR2 SVGAGI. The CDR3 sequence: CASSYSRTGGQETQYF. The CDR3 DNA follows: TGTGCCAGCAGTTACTCCAGGACAGGCGGTCAAGAGACCCAGTACTTC.

This clonotype was counted a few times. The CDR3 nucleotides are TGTGCCAGCTCAGCAGGGGGAGGCAGGGCGGCCTACAATGAGCAGTTCTTC. It encodes CASSAGGGRAAYNEQFF. This rearrangement joins TRBV18 to TRBJ2-1; possible D gene TRBD1, 7 bases. Trimming took off 5 bases at V and 2 bases at J, with 19 bases between the two ends. CDR1 is KGHSH and CDR2 is LQKENI in the germline V gene. The length of the CDR3 is 17 residues.

V usage is TRBV6-6 and J usage is TRBJ1-4; the D gene is possibly TRBD1 (5 bases). CDR1 is MNHNY and CDR2 is SVGAGI in the germline V gene (reference sequence). The germline V and J ends were trimmed by 7 bases and 4 bases, with 16 bases remaining between them. The length of the CDR3 is 15 residues. Written as DNA, the CDR3 is TGTGCCAGCAATGGGTTAGACAGCAGTAATGAAAAACTGTTTTTT. It codes for CASNGLDSSNEKLFF.

This clonotype was detected only a few times. This chain links TRBV7-9 with TRBJ2-5; perhaps TRBD2 as D (6 bases). Germline-derived CDR1 and CDR2 are SEHNR and FQNEAQ (reference sequence). V was clipped by 9 bases and J by 3 bases, with 11 bases between them. The CDR3 is made up of 12 amino acids. CDR3 bases: TGTGCCAGTGGGGGGTTTGAAGAGACCCAGTACTTC. Its translation: CASGGFEETQYF.

The chain has TRBV7-9 and TRBJ1-4; D is possibly TRBD1 (5 bases). CDR1 is SEHNR and CDR2 is FQNEAQ in the germline V gene (reference sequence). The germline V and J ends were trimmed by 1 base and 4 bases, with 13 bases remaining between them. The CDR3 consists of 16 residues. The CDR3: CASSLEGASLNEKLFF. The CDR3 DNA follows: TGTGCCAGCAGCTTAGAAGGGGCATCCCTTAATGAAAAACTGTTTTTT. Based on the CDR3 plus reference TRBV7-9 and TRBJ1-4, the full variable domain is DTGVSQNPRHKITKRGQNVTFRCDPISEHNRLYWYRQTLGQGPEFLTYFQNEAQLEKSRLLSDRFSAERPKGSFSTLEIQRTEQGDSAMYLCASSLEGASLNEKLFFGSGTQLSVL.

This clonotype was seen a handful of times. The chain couples TRBV7-2 to TRBJ1-2; TRBD1 matches at 7 bases. The germline CDR1 and CDR2 sequences are SGHTA and FQGNSA. This CDR3 contains 16 residues. V trimming: 0 bases; J trimming: 4 bases; junction bases outside the gene matches: 8. The CDR3 loop is CASSLASVGTVYGYTF. Here the CDR3 DNA reads TGTGCCAGCAGCTTAGCGTCGGTAGGGACAGTCTATGGCTACACCTTC.

This clonotype was counted a few times. The CDR3 nucleotides read TGTGCCAGCATAGGTGGGGAGTCCTACGAGCAGTACTTC. Protein product: CASIGGESYEQYF. The rearrangement joins TRBV28 to TRBJ2-7; a possible D gene is TRBD2 (5 bases). The CDR3 loop spans 13 amino acids. CDR1 and CDR2 from the germline V gene are MDHEN and SYDVKM. Deletions cut 7 bases from V and 1 base from J, with 11 bases between.

V is TRBV4-1 and J is TRBJ2-5; 11 positions agree with TRBD2. In germline, CDR1 is MGHRA, CDR2 YSYEKL. V gave up 4 bases and J gave up 3 bases; unmatched junction bases: 13. The CDR3 has 18 amino acids. The CDR3 spells CASSPISGGAHFEETQYF. The CDR3 DNA sequence: TGCGCCAGCAGCCCTATTAGCGGGGGGGCACATTTCGAAGAGACCCAGTACTTC.

This chain links TRBV2 with TRBJ2-7; D unresolved. The CDR3 has 15 amino acids. The germline V gene has CDR1 SNHLY and CDR2 FYNNEI. V was shortened by 2 bases and J by 6 bases, with 17 bases between the two germline ends. The CDR3 sequence: CASSENGGSLGEQYF. The CDR3 DNA is TGTGCCAGCAGTGAAAATGGTGGAAGTCTGGGCGAGCAGTACTTC. The variable domain in full, with the rest retrieved from reference TRBV2 and TRBJ2-7, is EPEVTQTPSHQVTQMGQEVILRCVPISNHLYFYWYRQILGQKVEFLVSFYNNEISEKSEIFDDQFSVERPDGSNFTLKIRSTKLEDSAMYFCASSENGGSLGEQYFGPGTRLTVT.

J is TRBJ2-4 and V is TRBV28; 8 positions agree with TRBD1. V lost 5 bases and J lost 1; bases outside the gene matches: 7. The CDR3 has 16 residues. Per the germline V gene, CDR1 is MDHEN and CDR2 is SYDVKM. The DNA of the CDR3 is TGTGCCAGCAGTCGACAGGGGAAAGTTGCCAAAAACATTCAGTACTTC. Its protein product is CASSRQGKVAKNIQYF. Together with reference TRBV28 and TRBJ2-4, the CDR3 gives the full variable domain: DVKVTQSSRYLVKRTGEKVFLECVQDMDHENMFWYRQDPGLGLRLIYFSYDVKMKEKGDIPEGYSVSREKKERFSLILESASTNQTSMYLCASSRQGKVAKNIQYFGAGTRLSVL.

The V call is TRBV25-1, the J call TRBJ2-5; D is unresolved. The V gene's germline CDR1 is MGHDK and CDR2 SYGVNS. The CDR3 is 13 amino acids. V lost 8 bases and J 10 bases, leaving 20 bases between the germline ends. The CDR3 nucleotides read TGTGCCAGCGATACAGACCCCTCCCGGGTCCAGTACTTC. Protein: CASDTDPSRVQYF.

The CDR3 loop is CATSDSGQGGEQFF. As DNA, the CDR3 is TGTGCCACCAGTGATAGTGGACAGGGAGGTGAGCAGTTCTTC. This chain connects TRBV24-1 to TRBJ2-1, with 8 bases fitting TRBD1. The CDR3 covers 14 residues. Per germline, CDR1 KGHDR and CDR2 SFDVKD. The V gene end was trimmed by 3 bases and the J gene end by 9 bases; junction bases not matched to a gene: 6.

V gene TRBV7-9 combines with J gene TRBJ2-4; D is ambiguous. The DNA end is a closer match to TRBJ2-5, so the J assignment may be wrong. The germline V gene has CDR1 SEHNR and CDR2 FQNEAQ (reference sequence). The CDR3 covers 15 residues. The DNA of the CDR3 is TGTGCCAGCAGCTTAGAGGGCCCCATTCAAGAGACCCAGTACTTC. It codes for CASSLEGPIQETQYF.

In its sample, this clonotype was seen a few times. V usage is TRBV28 and J usage is TRBJ2-3; D is uncertain. V was cut by 3 bases and J by 9 bases, with 4 bases left in between. CDR1 is MDHEN and CDR2 is SYDVKM in the germline V gene. The length of the CDR3 is 10 residues. In DNA, the CDR3 is TGTGCCAGCAGTTTGAGCACGCAGTATTTT. It specifies CASSLSTQYF. The whole variable domain, remainder taken from reference TRBV28 and TRBJ2-3, is DVKVTQSSRYLVKRTGEKVFLECVQDMDHENMFWYRQDPGLGLRLIYFSYDVKMKEKGDIPEGYSVSREKKERFSLILESASTNQTSMYLCASSLSTQYFGPGTRLTVL.

There are a few counts of this clonotype. Here the CDR3 DNA reads TGCAGTGCCCCACGGGGGCTAACCTACGAGCAGTACTTC. Translating it yields CSAPRGLTYEQYF. The chain carries TRBV20-1 and TRBJ2-7; D is tentatively TRBD1 or TRBD2 (6 bases each). This CDR3 region has 13 residues. The germline V gene has CDR1 DFQATT and CDR2 SNEGSKA (reference sequence). Trimming cost V 6 bases and J 2 bases, with 14 bases left between them.